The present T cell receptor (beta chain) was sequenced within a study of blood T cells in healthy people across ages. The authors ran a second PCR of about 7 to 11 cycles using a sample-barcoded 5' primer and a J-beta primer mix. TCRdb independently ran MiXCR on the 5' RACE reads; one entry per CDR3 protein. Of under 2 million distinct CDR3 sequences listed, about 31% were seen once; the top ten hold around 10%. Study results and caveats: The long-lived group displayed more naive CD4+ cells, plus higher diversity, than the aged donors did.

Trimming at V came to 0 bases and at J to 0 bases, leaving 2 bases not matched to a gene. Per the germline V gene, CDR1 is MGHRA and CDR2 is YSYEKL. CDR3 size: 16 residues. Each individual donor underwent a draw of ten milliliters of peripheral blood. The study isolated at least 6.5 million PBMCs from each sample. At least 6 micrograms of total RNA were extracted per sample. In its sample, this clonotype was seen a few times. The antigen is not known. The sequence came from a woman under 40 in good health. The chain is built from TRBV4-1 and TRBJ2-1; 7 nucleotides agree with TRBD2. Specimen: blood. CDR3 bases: TGCGCCAGCAGCCAAGATCCGGGGGGCTCCTACAATGAGCAGTTCTTC. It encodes CASSQDPGGSYNEQFF.